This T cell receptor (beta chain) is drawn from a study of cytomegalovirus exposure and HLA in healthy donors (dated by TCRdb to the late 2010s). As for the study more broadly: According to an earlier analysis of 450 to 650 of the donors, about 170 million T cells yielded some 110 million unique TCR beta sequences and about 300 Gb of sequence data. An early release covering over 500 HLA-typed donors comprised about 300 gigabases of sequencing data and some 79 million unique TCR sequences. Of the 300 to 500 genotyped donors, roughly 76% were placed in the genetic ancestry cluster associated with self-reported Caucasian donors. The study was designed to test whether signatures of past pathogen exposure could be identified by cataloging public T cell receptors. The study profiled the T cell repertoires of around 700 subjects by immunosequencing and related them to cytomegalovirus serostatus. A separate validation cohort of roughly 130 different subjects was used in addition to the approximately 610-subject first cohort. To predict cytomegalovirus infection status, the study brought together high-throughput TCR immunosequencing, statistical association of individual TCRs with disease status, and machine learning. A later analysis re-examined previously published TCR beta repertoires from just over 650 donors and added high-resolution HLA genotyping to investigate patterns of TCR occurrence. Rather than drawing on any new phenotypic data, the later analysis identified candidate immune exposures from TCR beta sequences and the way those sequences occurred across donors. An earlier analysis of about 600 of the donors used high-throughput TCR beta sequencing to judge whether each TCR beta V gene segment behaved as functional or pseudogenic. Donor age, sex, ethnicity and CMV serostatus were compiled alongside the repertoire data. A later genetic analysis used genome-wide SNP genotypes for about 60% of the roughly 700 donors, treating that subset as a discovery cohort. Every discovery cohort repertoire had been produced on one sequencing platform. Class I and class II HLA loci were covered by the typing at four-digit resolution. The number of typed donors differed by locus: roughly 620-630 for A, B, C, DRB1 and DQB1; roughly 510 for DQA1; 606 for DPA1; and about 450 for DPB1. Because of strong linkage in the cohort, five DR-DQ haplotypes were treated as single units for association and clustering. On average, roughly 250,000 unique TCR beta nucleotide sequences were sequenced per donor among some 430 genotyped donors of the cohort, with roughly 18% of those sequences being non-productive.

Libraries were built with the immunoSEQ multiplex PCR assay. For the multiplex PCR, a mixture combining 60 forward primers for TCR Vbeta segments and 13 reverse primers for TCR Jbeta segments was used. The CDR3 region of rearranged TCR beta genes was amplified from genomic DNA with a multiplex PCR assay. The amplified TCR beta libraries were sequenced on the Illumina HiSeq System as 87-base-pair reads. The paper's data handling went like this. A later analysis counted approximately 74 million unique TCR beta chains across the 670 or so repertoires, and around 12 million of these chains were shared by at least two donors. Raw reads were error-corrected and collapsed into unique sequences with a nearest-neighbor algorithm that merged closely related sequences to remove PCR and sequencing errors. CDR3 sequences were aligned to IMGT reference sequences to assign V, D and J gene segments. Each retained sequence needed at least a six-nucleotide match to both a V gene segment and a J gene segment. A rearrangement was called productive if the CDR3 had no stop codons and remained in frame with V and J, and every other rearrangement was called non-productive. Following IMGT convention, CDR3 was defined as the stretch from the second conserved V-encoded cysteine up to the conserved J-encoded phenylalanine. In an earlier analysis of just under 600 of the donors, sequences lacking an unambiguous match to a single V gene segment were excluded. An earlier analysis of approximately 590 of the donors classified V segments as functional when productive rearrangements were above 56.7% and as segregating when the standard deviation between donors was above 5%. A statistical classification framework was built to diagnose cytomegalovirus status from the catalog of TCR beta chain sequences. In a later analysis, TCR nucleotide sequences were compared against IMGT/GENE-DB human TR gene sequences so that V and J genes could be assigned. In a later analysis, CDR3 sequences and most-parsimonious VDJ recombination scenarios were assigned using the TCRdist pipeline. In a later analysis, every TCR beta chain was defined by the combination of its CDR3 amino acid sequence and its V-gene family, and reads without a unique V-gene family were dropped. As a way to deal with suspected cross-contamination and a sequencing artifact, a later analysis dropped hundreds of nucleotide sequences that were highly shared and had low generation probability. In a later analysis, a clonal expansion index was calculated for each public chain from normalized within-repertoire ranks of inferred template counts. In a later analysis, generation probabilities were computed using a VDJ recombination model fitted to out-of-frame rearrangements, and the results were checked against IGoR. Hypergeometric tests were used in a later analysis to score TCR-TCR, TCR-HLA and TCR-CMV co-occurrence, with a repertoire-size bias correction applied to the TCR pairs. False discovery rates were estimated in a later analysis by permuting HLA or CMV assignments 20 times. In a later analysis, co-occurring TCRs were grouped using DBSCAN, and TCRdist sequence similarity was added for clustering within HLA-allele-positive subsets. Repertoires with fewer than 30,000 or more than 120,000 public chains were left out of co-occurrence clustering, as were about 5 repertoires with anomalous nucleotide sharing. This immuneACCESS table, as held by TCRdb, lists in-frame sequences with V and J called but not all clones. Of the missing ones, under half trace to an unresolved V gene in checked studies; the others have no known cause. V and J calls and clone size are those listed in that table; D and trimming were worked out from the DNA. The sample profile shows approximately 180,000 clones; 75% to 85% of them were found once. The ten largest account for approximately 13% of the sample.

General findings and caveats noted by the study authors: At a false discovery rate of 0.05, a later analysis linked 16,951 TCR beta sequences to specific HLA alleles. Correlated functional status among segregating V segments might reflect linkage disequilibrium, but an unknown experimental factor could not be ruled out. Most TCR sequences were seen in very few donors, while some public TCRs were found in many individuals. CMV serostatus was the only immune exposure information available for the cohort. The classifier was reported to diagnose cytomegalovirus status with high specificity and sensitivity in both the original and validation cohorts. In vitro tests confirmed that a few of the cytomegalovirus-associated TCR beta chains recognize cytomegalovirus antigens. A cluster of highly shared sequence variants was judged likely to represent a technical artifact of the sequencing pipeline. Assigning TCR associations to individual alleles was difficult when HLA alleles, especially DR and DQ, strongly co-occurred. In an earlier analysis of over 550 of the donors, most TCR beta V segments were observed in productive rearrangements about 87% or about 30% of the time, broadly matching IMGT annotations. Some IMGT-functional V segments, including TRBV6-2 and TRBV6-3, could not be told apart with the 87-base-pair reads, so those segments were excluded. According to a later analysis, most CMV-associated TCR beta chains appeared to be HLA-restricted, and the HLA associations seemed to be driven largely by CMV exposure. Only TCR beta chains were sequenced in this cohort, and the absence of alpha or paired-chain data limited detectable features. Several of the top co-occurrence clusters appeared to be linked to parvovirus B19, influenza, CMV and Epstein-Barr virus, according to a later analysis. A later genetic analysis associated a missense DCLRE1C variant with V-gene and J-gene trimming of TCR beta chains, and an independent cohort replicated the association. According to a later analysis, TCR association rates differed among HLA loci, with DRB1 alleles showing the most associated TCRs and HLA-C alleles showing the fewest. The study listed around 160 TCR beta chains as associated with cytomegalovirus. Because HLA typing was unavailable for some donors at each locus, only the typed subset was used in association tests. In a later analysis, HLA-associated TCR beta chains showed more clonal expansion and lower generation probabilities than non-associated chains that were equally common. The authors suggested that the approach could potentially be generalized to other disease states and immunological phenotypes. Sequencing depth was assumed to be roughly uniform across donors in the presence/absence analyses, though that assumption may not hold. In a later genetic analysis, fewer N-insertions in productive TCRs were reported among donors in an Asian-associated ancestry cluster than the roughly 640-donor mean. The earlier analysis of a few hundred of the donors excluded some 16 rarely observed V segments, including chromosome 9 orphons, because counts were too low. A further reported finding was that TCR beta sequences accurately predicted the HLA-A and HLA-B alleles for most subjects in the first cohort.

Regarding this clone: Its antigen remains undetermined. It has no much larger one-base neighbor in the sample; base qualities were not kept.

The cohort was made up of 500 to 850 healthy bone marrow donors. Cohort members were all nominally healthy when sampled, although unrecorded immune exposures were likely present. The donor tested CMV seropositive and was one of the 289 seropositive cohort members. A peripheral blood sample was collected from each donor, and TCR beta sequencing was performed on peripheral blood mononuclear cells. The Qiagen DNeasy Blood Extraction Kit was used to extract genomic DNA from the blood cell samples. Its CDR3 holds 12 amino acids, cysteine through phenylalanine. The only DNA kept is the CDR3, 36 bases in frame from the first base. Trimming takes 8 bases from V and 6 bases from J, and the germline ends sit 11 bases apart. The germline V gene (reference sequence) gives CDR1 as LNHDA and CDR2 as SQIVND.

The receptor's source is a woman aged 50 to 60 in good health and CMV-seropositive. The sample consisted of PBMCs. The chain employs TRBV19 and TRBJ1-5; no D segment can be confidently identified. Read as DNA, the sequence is TGTGCCAGTTCGAGAGGAGGTCAGCCCCAGCATTTT. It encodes CASSRGGQPQHF.